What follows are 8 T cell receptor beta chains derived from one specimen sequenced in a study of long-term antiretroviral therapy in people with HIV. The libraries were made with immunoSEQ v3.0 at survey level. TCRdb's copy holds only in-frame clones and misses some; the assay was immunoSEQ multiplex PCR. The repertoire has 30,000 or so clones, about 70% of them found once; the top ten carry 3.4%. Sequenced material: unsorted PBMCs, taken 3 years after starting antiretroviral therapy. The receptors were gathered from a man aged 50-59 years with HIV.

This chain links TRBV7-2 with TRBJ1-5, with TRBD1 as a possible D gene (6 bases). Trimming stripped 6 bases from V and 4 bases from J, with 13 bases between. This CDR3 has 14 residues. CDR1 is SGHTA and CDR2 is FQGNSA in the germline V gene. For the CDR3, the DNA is TGTGCCAGCAGTCGGGGGGGCGGTAATCAGCCCCAGCATTTT. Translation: CASSRGGGNQPQHF.

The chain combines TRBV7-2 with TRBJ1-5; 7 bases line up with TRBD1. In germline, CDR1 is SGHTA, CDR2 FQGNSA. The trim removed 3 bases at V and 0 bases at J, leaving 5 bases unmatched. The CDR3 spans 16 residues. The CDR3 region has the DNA TGTGCCAGCAGCTTTGGACAGGTCAATAGCAATCAGCCCCAGCATTTT. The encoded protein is CASSFGQVNSNQPQHF.

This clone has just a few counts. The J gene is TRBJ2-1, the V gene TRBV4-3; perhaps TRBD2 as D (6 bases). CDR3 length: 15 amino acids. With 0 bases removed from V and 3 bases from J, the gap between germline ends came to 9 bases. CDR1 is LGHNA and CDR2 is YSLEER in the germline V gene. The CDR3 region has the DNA TGCGCCAGCAGCCAAGATGACGGGGGCTACAATGAGCAGTTCTTC. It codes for CASSQDDGGYNEQFF.

This CDR3 is CASNSGGLATYNEQFF. In DNA, the CDR3 is TGTGCCAGCAATTCGGGAGGACTAGCAACCTACAATGAGCAGTTCTTC. This chain links TRBV5-4 with TRBJ2-1, with 8 nucleotides matching TRBD2. With V trimmed by 6 bases and J by 2 bases, 10 bases remained unmatched. CDR1 and CDR2 (germline): SGHNT, YYREEE (reference sequence). This CDR3 spans 16 amino acids.

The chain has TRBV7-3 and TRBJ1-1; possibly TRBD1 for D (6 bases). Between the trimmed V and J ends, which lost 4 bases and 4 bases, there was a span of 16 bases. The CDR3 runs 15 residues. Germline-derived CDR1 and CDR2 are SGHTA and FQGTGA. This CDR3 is CASSSQGGVVTEAFF. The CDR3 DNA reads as TGTGCCAGCAGCTCTCAAGGGGGGGTGGTCACTGAAGCTTTCTTT.

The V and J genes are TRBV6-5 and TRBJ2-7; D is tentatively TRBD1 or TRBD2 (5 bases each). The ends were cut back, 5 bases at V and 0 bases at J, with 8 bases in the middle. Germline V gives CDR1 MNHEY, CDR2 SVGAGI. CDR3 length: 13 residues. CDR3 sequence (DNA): TGTGCCAGCAGTAGGGGACGCTCCTACGAGCAGTACTTC. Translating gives CASSRGRSYEQYF.

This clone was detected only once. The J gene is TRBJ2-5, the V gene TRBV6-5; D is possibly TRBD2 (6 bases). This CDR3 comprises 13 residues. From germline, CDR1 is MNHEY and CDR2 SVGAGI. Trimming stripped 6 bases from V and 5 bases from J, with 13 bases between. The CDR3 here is CASSAAGRETQYF. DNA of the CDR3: TGTGCCAGCAGCGCTGCAGGGAGGGAGACCCAGTACTTC.

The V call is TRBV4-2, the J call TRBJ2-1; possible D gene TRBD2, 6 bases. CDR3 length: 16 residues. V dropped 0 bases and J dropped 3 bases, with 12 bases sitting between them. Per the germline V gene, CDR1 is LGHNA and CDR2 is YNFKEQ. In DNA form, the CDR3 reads TGTGCCAGCAGCCAAGATAGGCTAGCGAGCTACAATGAGCAGTTCTTC. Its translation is CASSQDRLASYNEQFF.